This is a list of T cell receptor beta chains from one sample in a study of cytomegalovirus exposure and HLA in healthy donors. Method: immunoSEQ multiplex PCR; TCRdb's copy keeps in-frame clones and lacks some. The table shows 170,000 or so clones, with over 80% occurring only once. The sequencing sample was made of PBMCs. The receptors stem from a male donor in good health and CMV-seropositive. The CDR3 runs from the conserved cysteine through the conserved F or W. The order of the fields is J gene, clone size, CDR3 length, D gene, V gene, CDR3 protein, CDR3 DNA. D genes are given only for firm matches. Clone size is shown for a subset of rows, as once, few, many or a class of expanded clone.

J gene: TRBJ2-3; clone size: -; CDR3 length: 20; D gene: -; V gene: TRBV21-1; CDR3 protein: CASSKCGPRSRELSTDTQYF; CDR3 DNA: TGTGCCAGCAGCAAATGTGGGCCCCGTTCGCGGGAACTCAGTACAGATACGCAGTATTTT
J gene: TRBJ2-7; clone size: few; CDR3 length: 12; D gene: -; V gene: TRBV25-1; CDR3 protein: CASGRIPYEQYF; CDR3 DNA: TGTGCCAGCGGGAGAATCCCCTACGAGCAGTATTTC
J gene: TRBJ2-5; clone size: -; CDR3 length: 17; D gene: TRBD2; V gene: TRBV4-1; CDR3 protein: CASSQLRRTSEQETQYF; CDR3 DNA: TGCGCCAGCAGCCAACTTAGACGGACTAGCGAACAAGAGACCCAGTACTTC
J gene: TRBJ1-2; clone size: -; CDR3 length: 12; D gene: -; V gene: TRBV7-9; CDR3 protein: CASSFRMYGYTF; CDR3 DNA: TGTGCCAGCAGCTTTCGTATGTATGGCTACACCTTC
J gene: TRBJ2-7; clone size: -; CDR3 length: 14; D gene: -; V gene: TRBV4-2; CDR3 protein: CASSQDLLVYEQYF; CDR3 DNA: TGTGCCAGCAGCCAAGACCTCTTAGTTTACGAGCAGTACTTC
J gene: TRBJ2-1; clone size: few; CDR3 length: 15; D gene: TRBD2; V gene: TRBV7-2; CDR3 protein: CASSLTGTSSNEQFF; CDR3 DNA: TGTGCCAGCAGCCTGACCGGGACTAGCTCAAATGAGCAGTTCTTC
J gene: TRBJ2-7; clone size: -; CDR3 length: 12; D gene: -; V gene: TRBV5-8; CDR3 protein: CASSFYEYEQYF; CDR3 DNA: TGTGCCAGCAGCTTTTACGAGTACGAGCAGTACTTC
J gene: TRBJ1-1; clone size: -; CDR3 length: 16; D gene: TRBD1; V gene: TRBV5-6; CDR3 protein: CASSLGVDRVNTEAFF; CDR3 DNA: TGTGCCAGCAGCTTAGGGGTGGACAGGGTAAACACTGAAGCTTTCTTT
J gene: TRBJ2-5; clone size: few; CDR3 length: 14; D gene: -; V gene: TRBV6-6; CDR3 protein: CASSYRGLEETQYF; CDR3 DNA: TGTGCCAGCAGTTACAGGGGCCTCGAAGAGACCCAGTACTTC
J gene: TRBJ1-1; clone size: -; CDR3 length: 15; D gene: -; V gene: TRBV28; CDR3 protein: CASSLQGGLLTEAFF; CDR3 DNA: TGTGCCAGCAGTTTGCAGGGCGGACTATTGACTGAAGCTTTCTTT
J gene: TRBJ1-3; clone size: -; CDR3 length: 13; D gene: -; V gene: TRBV30; CDR3 protein: CAWTPRAGNTIYF; CDR3 DNA: TGTGCCTGGACTCCACGGGCTGGAAACACCATATATTTT
J gene: TRBJ2-7; clone size: -; CDR3 length: 15; D gene: TRBD1; V gene: TRBV2; CDR3 protein: CASIHGTGFSYEQYF; CDR3 DNA: TGTGCCAGCATTCACGGGACAGGGTTCTCCTACGAGCAGTACTTC
J gene: TRBJ1-4; clone size: -; CDR3 length: 16; D gene: -; V gene: TRBV18; CDR3 protein: CASSLKTGRGNEKLFF; CDR3 DNA: TGTGCCAGCTCACTGAAAACAGGGCGGGGGAATGAAAAACTGTTTTTT
J gene: TRBJ2-2; clone size: once; CDR3 length: 16; D gene: TRBD2; V gene: TRBV23-1; CDR3 protein: CASSQSSGRGTGELFF; CDR3 DNA: TGCGCCAGCAGTCAATCAAGCGGGAGGGGCACCGGGGAGCTGTTTTTT
J gene: TRBJ2-5; clone size: -; CDR3 length: 15; D gene: -; V gene: TRBV2; CDR3 protein: CASSDQTERQETQYF; CDR3 DNA: TGTGCCAGCAGTGACCAGACAGAGCGACAAGAGACCCAGTACTTC
J gene: TRBJ2-7; clone size: -; CDR3 length: 14; D gene: TRBD1; V gene: TRBV5-1; CDR3 protein: CASSTGTASYEQYF; CDR3 DNA: TGCGCCAGTTCCACCGGGACAGCTTCCTACGAGCAGTACTTC
J gene: TRBJ1-1; clone size: -; CDR3 length: 16; D gene: -; V gene: TRBV7-9; CDR3 protein: CASSPNGGGMNTEAFF; CDR3 DNA: TGTGCCAGCAGCCCCAACGGGGGGGGAATGAACACTGAAGCTTTCTTT
J gene: TRBJ2-7; clone size: -; CDR3 length: 14; D gene: TRBD2; V gene: TRBV5-1; CDR3 protein: CATRTGLASYEQYF; CDR3 DNA: TGCGCCACTAGAACGGGACTAGCCTCCTACGAGCAGTACTTC
J gene: TRBJ2-7; clone size: -; CDR3 length: 12; D gene: -; V gene: TRBV7-9; CDR3 protein: CSSSLMTSEQYF; CDR3 DNA: TGTTCCAGCAGCTTAATGACTAGCGAGCAGTACTTC
J gene: TRBJ1-5; clone size: -; CDR3 length: 12; D gene: -; V gene: TRBV30; CDR3 protein: CAWSLGAKPQHF; CDR3 DNA: TGTGCCTGGAGTTTAGGGGCGAAGCCCCAGCATTTT
J gene: TRBJ1-4; clone size: -; CDR3 length: 16; D gene: -; V gene: TRBV5-3; CDR3 protein: CARSRGRAGSREKLFF; CDR3 DNA: TGTGCCAGAAGCAGGGGTCGGGCGGGGTCGAGGGAAAAACTGTTTTTT
J gene: TRBJ2-3; clone size: -; CDR3 length: 16; D gene: TRBD2; V gene: TRBV5-1; CDR3 protein: CASSWGLAGGTDTQYF; CDR3 DNA: TGCGCCAGCAGCTGGGGACTAGCGGGAGGAACGGATACGCAGTATTTT
J gene: TRBJ2-3; clone size: -; CDR3 length: 16; D gene: TRBD2; V gene: TRBV27; CDR3 protein: CASSVWTSGSTDTQYF; CDR3 DNA: TGTGCCAGCAGTGTCTGGACTAGCGGGAGCACAGATACGCAGTATTTT
J gene: TRBJ2-2; clone size: -; CDR3 length: 17; D gene: TRBD1; V gene: TRBV19; CDR3 protein: CASLRQGASTYTGELFF; CDR3 DNA: TGTGCCAGTTTGAGACAGGGGGCGTCGACTTACACCGGGGAGCTGTTTTTT
J gene: TRBJ2-7; clone size: -; CDR3 length: 16; D gene: -; V gene: TRBV5-1; CDR3 protein: CASSLKTGQNSYEQYF; CDR3 DNA: TGCGCCAGCAGCTTGAAGACAGGACAGAATAGCTACGAGCAGTACTTC
J gene: TRBJ2-5; clone size: once; CDR3 length: 11; D gene: -; V gene: TRBV6-5; CDR3 protein: CASSELETQYF; CDR3 DNA: TGTGCCAGCAGTGAACTGGAGACCCAGTACTTC
J gene: TRBJ2-3; clone size: -; CDR3 length: 16; D gene: -; V gene: TRBV7-9; CDR3 protein: CSSSYWEGGGTTTQYF; CDR3 DNA: TGTTCCAGCAGCTATTGGGAGGGAGGGGGGACAACTACGCAGTATTTT
J gene: TRBJ2-1; clone size: -; CDR3 length: 14; D gene: TRBD2; V gene: TRBV6-5; CDR3 protein: CASSGLAGDYEQFF; CDR3 DNA: TGTGCCAGCAGTGGACTAGCGGGAGACTATGAGCAGTTCTTC
J gene: TRBJ2-1; clone size: -; CDR3 length: 15; D gene: -; V gene: TRBV30; CDR3 protein: CAWSRVGRAGGEQFF; CDR3 DNA: TGTGCCTGGAGTCGGGTAGGCCGGGCGGGCGGTGAGCAGTTCTTC
J gene: TRBJ1-1; clone size: -; CDR3 length: 16; D gene: -; V gene: TRBV27; CDR3 protein: CASTPGGGMGTLRAFF; CDR3 DNA: TGTGCCAGCACCCCGGGCGGGGGGATGGGAACTTTAAGGGCTTTCTTT
J gene: TRBJ2-3; clone size: -; CDR3 length: 16; D gene: TRBD2; V gene: TRBV10-3; CDR3 protein: CAISESSAGATDTQYF; CDR3 DNA: TGTGCCATCAGTGAGTCCTCCGCGGGAGCCACAGATACGCAGTATTTT
J gene: TRBJ1-6; clone size: once; CDR3 length: 15; D gene: TRBD1; V gene: TRBV19; CDR3 protein: CASSNSGTVNSPLHF; CDR3 DNA: TGTGCCAGTAGTAACTCAGGGACAGTTAATTCACCCCTCCACTTT
J gene: TRBJ2-7; clone size: -; CDR3 length: 16; D gene: TRBD2; V gene: TRBV27; CDR3 protein: CASSFRTSGRGGEQYF; CDR3 DNA: TGTGCCAGCAGTTTTAGGACTAGCGGGAGGGGCGGCGAGCAGTACTTC
J gene: TRBJ2-7; clone size: -; CDR3 length: 14; D gene: -; V gene: TRBV7-9; CDR3 protein: CASSFGSSPYEQYF; CDR3 DNA: TGTGCCAGCAGCTTCGGGTCCAGTCCCTACGAGCAGTACTTC
J gene: TRBJ2-3; clone size: -; CDR3 length: 15; D gene: TRBD2; V gene: TRBV10-3; CDR3 protein: CAISVAWRERDTQYF; CDR3 DNA: TGTGCCATCAGTGTAGCTTGGCGGGAGAGAGATACGCAGTATTTT